The clone carrying this TCR beta chain was found a few times. The antigen remains unidentified. Each cDNA held unique molecular identifiers, and template switching gave it a universal primer site. Each CDR3 protein gets one entry after TCRdb re-called the 5' RACE reads with MiXCR. Among about 340,000 distinct CDR3 sequences listed, around 12% were seen once. The data belong to a study of identical twins. Germline loops: CDR1 SEHNR, CDR2 FQNEAQ (reference sequence). The junction had 3 bases not matched to a gene; V was cut back by 1 base and J by 5 bases. The CDR3 is 14 amino acids. Points from the study as a whole: Monozygotic twin pairs showed more out-of-frame TCR alpha sharing than models estimated.

This sample also belongs to another study, concerning yellow fever vaccine responses in identical twins.

The sequenced material came from CD8+ T cells sorted from blood. The V call is TRBV7-9, the J call TRBJ2-5, with 8 bases fitting TRBD2. This receptor was taken from a woman aged 18-29 years in good health. CDR3 DNA sequence: TGTGCCAGCAGCTTAGGCCCTAGCGGGGAGACCCAGTACTTC. The encoded protein is CASSLGPSGETQYF.